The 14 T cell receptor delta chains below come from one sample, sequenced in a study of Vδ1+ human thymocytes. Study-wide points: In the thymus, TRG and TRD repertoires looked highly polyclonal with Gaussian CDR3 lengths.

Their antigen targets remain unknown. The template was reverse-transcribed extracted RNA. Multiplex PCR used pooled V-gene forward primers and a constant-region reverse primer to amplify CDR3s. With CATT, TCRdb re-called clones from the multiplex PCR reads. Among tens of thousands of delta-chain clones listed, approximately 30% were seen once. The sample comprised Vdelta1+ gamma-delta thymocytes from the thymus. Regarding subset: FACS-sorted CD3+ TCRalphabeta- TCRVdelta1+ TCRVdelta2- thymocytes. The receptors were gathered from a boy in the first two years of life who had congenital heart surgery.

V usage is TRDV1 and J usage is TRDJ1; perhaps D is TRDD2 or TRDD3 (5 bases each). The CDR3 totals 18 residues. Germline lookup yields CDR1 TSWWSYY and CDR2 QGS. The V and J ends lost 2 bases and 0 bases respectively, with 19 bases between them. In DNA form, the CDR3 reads TGTGCTCTTGGGGAATGGGGCCTTCTTCCACCGTACACCGATAAACTCATCTTT. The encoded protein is CALGEWGLLPPYTDKLIF.

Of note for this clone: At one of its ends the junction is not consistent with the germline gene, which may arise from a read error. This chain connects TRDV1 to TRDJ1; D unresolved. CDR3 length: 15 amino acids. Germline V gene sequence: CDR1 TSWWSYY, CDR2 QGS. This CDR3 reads CALGEHPGYTDKFIF. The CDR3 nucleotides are TGTGCTCTTGGGGAACATCCTGGTTACACCGATAAATTCATCTTT.

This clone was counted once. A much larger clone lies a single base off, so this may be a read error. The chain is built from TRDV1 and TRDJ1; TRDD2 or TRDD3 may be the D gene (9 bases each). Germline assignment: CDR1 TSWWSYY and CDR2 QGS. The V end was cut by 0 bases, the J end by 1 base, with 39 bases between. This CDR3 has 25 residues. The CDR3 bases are TGTGCTCTTGGGGAACTGGGGAGGACTTGGCCTTCCTACGGGGGATACCGAGGGTGCACCGATAAACTCATCTTT. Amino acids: CALGELGRTWPSYGGYRGCTDKLIF.

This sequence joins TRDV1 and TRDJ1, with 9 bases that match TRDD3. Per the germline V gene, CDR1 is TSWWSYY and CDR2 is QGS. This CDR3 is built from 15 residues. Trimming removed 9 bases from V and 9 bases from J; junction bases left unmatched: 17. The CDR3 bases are TGTGCTCTCCGTGGGGGATATGGGTCCACTGTTGAACTCATCTTT. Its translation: CALRGGYGSTVELIF.

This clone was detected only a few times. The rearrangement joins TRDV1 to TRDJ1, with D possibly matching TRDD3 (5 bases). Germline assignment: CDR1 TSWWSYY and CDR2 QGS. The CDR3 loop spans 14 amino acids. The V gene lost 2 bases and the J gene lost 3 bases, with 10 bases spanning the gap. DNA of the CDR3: TGTGCTCTTGGGGAAGGGGGGTATTCCGATAAACTCATCTTT. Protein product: CALGEGGYSDKLIF.

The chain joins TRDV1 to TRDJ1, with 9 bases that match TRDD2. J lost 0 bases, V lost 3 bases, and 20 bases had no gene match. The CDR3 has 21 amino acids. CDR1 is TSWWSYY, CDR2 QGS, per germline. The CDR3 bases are TGTGCTCTTGGGGACGGGCCTTCCTACGCCTATACTGGACCGTACACCGATAAACTCATCTTT. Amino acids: CALGDGPSYAYTGPYTDKLIF.

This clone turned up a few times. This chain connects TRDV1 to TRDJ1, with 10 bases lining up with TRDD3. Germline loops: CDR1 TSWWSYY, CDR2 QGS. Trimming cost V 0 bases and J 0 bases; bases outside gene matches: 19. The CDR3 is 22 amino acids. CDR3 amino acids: CALGELVRPCTGGSSYTDKLIF. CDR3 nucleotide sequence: TGTGCTCTTGGGGAACTAGTACGCCCCTGTACTGGGGGATCCTCGTACACCGATAAACTCATCTTT.

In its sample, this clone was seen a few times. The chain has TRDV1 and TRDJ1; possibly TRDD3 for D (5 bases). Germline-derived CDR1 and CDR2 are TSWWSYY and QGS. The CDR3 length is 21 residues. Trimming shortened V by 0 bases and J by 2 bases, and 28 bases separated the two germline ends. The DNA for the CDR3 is TGTGCTCTTGGGGAACTGGCTCCTTTTTCGGGTGAGTGGGGAACTACCGATAAACTCATCTTT. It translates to CALGELAPFSGEWGTTDKLIF.

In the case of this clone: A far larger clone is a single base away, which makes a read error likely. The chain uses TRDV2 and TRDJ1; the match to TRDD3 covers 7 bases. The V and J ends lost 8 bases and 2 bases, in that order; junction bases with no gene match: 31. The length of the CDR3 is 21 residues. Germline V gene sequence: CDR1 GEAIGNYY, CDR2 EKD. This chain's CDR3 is CAYVSRDTGAYTGLTTDKLIF. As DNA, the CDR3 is TGTGCCTATGTTTCCCGCGATACTGGGGCCTACACGGGCCTTACGACCGATAAACTCATCTTT.

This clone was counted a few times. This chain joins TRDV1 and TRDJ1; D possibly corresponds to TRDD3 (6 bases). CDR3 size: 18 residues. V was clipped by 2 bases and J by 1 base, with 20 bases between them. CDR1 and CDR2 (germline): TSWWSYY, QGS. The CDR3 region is CALGEGLELGALTDKLIF. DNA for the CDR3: TGTGCTCTTGGGGAAGGGCTAGAATTGGGGGCCCTCACCGATAAACTCATCTTT.

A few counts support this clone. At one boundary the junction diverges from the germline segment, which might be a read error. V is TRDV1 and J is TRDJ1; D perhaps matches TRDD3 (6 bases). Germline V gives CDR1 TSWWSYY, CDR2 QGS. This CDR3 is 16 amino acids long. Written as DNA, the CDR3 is TGTGCTCATGGGGAACAGGGGGAGACGTACACCGATAAACTCATCTTT. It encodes CAHGEQGETYTDKLIF.

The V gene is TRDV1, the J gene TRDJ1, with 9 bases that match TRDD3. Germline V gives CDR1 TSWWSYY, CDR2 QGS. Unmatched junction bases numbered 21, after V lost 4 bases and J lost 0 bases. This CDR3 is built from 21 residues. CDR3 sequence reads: CALGGPPSNRGLGENTDKLIF. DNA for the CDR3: TGTGCTCTTGGGGGCCCACCCTCAAATAGGGGACTGGGGGAGAACACCGATAAACTCATCTTT.

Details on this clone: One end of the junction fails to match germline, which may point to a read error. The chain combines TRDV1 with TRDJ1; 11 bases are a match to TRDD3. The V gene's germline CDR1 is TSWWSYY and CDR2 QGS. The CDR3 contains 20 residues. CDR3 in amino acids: CALGGPDSYGAGGYWGKHIF. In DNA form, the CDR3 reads TGTGCTCTTGGGGGCCCAGATTCCTACGGGGCTGGGGGATACTGGGGTAAACACATCTTT.

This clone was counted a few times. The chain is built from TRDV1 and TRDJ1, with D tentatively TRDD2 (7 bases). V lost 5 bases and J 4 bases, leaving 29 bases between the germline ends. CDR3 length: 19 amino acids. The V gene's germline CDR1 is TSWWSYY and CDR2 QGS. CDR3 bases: TGTGCTCTTGGGAACCCCCGTTCCTACGACAGGGATATGGGCGATAAACTCATCTTT. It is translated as CALGNPRSYDRDMGDKLIF.